The present T cell receptor beta chain was sequenced within a study of STAT3 mutations in large granular lymphocyte leukemia. Study-level findings and limits: In T-cell large granular lymphocyte leukemia, about half of patients showed multiple immunodominant subclonotypes. After therapy, about 35% of the 18 patients switched clonotypes, all new clones STAT3 wild type.

With respect to this clone: Its specificity is not known.

Germline-derived CDR1 and CDR2 are KGHSH and LQKENI. The CDR3 consists of 13 residues. Trimming cost V 2 bases and J 4 bases, with 7 bases left between them. Average productive template count per sample was roughly 40,000. Assay: immunoSEQ multiplex PCR; the TCRdb copy retains only in-frame clones and omits some. The sample has approximately 2,000 clones, roughly two thirds seen once. The chain employs TRBV18 and TRBJ2-3; D is ambiguous. Sequencing used peripheral blood mononuclear cells. The sequence came from a man aged 60 to 69 with T-cell large granular lymphocyte leukemia. Some clones in this sample may be carry-over from other donors' samples. The CDR3 loop is CASSPGVSDTQYF. For the CDR3, the DNA is TGTGCCAGCTCACCAGGGGTCTCAGATACGCAGTATTTT.